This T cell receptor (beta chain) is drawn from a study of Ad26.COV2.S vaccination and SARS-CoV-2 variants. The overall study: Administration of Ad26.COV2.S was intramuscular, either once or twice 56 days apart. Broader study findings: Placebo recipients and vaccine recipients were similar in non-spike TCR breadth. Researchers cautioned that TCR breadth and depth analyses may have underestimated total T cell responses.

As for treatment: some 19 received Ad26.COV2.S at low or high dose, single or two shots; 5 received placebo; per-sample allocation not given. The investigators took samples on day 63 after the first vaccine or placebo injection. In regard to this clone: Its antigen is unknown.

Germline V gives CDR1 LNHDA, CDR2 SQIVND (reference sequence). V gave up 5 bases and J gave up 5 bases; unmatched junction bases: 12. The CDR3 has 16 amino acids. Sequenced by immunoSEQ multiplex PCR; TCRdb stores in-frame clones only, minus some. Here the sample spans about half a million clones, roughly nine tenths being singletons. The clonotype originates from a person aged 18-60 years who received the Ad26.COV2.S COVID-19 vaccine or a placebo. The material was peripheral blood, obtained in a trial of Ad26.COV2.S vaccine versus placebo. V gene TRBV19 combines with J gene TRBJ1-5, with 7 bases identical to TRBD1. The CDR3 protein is CASSLPDRAMYQPQHF. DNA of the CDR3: TGTGCCAGTAGTTTACCAGACAGGGCAATGTATCAGCCCCAGCATTTT.